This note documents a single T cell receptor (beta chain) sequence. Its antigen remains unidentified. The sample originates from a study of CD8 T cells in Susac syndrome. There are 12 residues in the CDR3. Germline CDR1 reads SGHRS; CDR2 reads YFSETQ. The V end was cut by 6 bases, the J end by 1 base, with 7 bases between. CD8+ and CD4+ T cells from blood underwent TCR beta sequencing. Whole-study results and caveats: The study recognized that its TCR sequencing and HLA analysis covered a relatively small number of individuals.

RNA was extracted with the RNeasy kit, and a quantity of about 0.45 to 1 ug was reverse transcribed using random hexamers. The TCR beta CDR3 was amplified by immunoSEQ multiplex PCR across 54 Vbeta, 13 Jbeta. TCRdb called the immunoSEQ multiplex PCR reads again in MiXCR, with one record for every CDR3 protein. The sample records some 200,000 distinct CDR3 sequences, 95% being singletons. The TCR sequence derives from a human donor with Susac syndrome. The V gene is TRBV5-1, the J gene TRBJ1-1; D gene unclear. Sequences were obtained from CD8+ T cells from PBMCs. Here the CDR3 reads CASTSGNTEAFF. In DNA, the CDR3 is TGCGCCAGCACATCAGGGAACACTGAAGCTTTCTTT.